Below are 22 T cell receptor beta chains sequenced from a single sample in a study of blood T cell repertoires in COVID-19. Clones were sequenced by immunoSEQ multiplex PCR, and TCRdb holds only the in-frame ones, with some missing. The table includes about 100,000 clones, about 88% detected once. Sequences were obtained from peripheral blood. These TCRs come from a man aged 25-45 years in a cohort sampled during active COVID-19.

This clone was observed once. The CDR3 region is CASSLGWQASGNTIYF. CDR3 sequence (DNA): TGTGCCAGCAGCTTAGGATGGCAGGCCTCTGGAAACACCATATATTTT. The genes are TRBV7-2 and TRBJ1-3, with unresolved D. V lost 1 base, J lost 0 bases, and 10 bases lay in between. Germline V lookup: CDR1 SGHTA, CDR2 FQGNSA. The CDR3 has 16 residues.

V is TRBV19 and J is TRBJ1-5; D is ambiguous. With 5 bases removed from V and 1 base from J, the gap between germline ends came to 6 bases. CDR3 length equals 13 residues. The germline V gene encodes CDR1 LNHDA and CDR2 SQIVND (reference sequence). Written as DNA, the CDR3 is TGTGCCAGTAGTCTGGCAAGCAATCAGCCCCAGCATTTT. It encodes CASSLASNQPQHF.

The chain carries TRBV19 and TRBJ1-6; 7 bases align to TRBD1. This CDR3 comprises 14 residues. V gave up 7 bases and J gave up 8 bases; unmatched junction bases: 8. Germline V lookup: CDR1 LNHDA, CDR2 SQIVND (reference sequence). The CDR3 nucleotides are TGTGCCAGTAACTTGGACAGGTCCGATTCACCCCTCCACTTT. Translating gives CASNLDRSDSPLHF.

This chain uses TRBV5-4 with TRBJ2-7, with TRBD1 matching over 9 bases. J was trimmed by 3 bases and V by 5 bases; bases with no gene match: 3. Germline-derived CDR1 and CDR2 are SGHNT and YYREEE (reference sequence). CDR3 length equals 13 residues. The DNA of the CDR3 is TGTGCCAGCAGTGTGACAGGGGGCTACGAGCAGTACTTC. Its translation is CASSVTGGYEQYF.

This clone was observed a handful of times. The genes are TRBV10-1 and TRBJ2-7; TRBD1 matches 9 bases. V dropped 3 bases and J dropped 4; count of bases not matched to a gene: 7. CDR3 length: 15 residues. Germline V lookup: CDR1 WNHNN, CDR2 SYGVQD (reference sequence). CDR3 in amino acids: CASSDTGTGSYEQYF. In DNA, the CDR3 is TGCGCCAGCAGTGACACCGGGACAGGGTCGTACGAGCAGTACTTC.

The DNA for the CDR3 is TGTGCCAGTAGGGGGACAGGCGCTAATAGCAATCAGCCCCAGCATTTT. The encoded protein is CASRGTGANSNQPQHF. This chain connects TRBV19 to TRBJ1-5; 8 bases agree with TRBD1. CDR3 length equals 16 residues. CDR1 is LNHDA, CDR2 SQIVND, per germline (reference sequence). V gave up 6 bases and J gave up 0 bases; unmatched junction bases: 7.

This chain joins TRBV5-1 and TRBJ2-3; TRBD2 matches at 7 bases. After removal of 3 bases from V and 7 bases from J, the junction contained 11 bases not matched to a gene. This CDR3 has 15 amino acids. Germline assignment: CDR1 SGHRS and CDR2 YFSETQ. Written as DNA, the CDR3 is TGCGCCAGCAGCTACCAGGGAGGGCACGAGTATACGCAGTATTTT. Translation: CASSYQGGHEYTQYF. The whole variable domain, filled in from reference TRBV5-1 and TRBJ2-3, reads KAGVTQTPRYLIKTRGQQVTLSCSPISGHRSVSWYQQTPGQGLQFLFEYFSETQRNKGNFPGRFSGRQFSNSRSEMNVSTLELGDSALYLCASSYQGGHEYTQYFGPGTRLTVL.

As DNA, the CDR3 is TGTGCCAGCAGAGGAGACAGGGGGTATGATGAAAAACTGTTTTTT. Translating it yields CASRGDRGYDEKLFF. V usage is TRBV6-5 and J usage is TRBJ1-4, with TRBD1 matching over 9 bases. This CDR3 has 15 residues. V lost 6 bases to trimming and J lost 6 bases; unmatched junction nucleotides: 8. Germline values: CDR1 MNHEY, CDR2 SVGAGI.

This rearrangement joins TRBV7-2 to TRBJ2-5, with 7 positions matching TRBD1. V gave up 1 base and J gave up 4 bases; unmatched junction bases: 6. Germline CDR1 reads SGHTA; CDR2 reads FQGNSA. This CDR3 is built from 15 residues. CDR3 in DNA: TGTGCCAGCAGCTTAGGGCAGGGGGTTGGAGAGACCCAGTACTTC. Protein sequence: CASSLGQGVGETQYF.

CDR3 in amino acids: CASSEASSGAQETQYF. CDR3 in DNA: TGTGCCAGCAGTGAAGCTTCTAGCGGGGCACAAGAGACCCAGTACTTC. This chain uses TRBV6-1 with TRBJ2-5; 9 bases agree with TRBD2. CDR1 and CDR2 (germline): MNHNS, SASEGT. This CDR3 is built from 16 residues. V shed 0 bases and J 2 bases; nucleotides not matched to a gene: 4.

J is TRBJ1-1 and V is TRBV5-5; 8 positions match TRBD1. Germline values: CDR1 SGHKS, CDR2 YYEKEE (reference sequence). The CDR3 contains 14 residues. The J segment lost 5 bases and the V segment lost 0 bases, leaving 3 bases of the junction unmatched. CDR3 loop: CASSLDRGWTEAFF. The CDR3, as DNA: TGTGCCAGCAGCTTGGACAGGGGGTGGACTGAAGCTTTCTTT.

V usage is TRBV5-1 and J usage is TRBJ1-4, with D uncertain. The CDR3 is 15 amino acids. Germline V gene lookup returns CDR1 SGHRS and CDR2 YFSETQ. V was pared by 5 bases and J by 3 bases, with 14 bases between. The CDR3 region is CASREQLVSNEKLFF. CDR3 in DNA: TGCGCCAGCAGGGAACAGCTCGTCTCTAATGAAAAACTGTTTTTT.

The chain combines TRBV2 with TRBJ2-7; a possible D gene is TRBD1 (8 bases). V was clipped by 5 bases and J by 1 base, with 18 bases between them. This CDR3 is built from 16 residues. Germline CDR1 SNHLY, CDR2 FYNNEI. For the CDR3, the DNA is TGTGCCAGCAGTAGAGGCGGGGGACAGGCGTCCTACGAGCAGTACTTC. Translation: CASSRGGGQASYEQYF.

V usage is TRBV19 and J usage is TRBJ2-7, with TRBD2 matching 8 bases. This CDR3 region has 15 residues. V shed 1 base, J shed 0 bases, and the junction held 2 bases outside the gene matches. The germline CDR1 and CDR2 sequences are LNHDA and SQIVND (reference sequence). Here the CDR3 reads CASSIVGGASYEQYF. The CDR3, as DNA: TGTGCCAGTAGTATAGTCGGGGGGGCCTCCTACGAGCAGTACTTC.

As DNA, the CDR3 is TGTGCCACCTGCGGGGTTGAGGATACGCAGTATTTT. As protein: CATCGVEDTQYF. The chain couples TRBV24-1 to TRBJ2-3; perhaps TRBD2 as D (6 bases). The CDR3 runs to 12 residues. The V end lost 9 bases, the J end lost 6 bases, and 12 bases lay between the germline ends. The germline gives CDR1 KGHDR, CDR2 SFDVKD.

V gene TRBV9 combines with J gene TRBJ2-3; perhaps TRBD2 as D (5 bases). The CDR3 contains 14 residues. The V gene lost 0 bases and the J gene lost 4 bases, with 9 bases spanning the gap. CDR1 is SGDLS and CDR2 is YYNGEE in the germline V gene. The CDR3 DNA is TGTGCCAGCAGCGTAGGGGAGATTTCAGATACGCAGTATTTT. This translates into CASSVGEISDTQYF.

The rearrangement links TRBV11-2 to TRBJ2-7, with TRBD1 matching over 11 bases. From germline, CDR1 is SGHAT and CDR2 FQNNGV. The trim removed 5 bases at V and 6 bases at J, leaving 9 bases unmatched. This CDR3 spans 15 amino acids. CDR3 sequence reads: CASSRRTGGPAEQYF. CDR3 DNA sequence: TGTGCCAGCAGCCGCCGGACAGGGGGCCCTGCCGAGCAGTACTTC.

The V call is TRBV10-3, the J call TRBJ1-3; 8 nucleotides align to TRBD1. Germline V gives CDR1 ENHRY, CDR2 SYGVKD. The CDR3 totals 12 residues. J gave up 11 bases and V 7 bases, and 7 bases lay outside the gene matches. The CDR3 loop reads CAITDREEAIYF. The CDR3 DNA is TGTGCCATCACGGACAGGGAAGAAGCCATATATTTT.

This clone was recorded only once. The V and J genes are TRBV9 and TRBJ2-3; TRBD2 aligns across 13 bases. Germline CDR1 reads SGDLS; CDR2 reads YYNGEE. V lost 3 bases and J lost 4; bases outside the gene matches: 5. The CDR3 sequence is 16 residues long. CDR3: CASSDTSGGAADTQYF. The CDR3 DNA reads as TGTGCCAGCAGCGATACTAGCGGGGGGGCCGCAGATACGCAGTATTTT.

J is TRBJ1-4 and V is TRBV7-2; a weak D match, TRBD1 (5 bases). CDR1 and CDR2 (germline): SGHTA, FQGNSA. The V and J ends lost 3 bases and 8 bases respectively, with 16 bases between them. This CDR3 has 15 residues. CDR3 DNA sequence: TGTGCCAGCAGCTTGGGTCGAGCAGGGAGGGAAAAACTGTTTTTT. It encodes CASSLGRAGREKLFF.

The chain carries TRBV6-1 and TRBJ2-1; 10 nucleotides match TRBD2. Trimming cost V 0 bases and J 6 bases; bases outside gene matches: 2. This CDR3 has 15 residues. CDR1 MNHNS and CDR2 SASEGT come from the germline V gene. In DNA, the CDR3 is TGTGCCAGCAGTGAAGCGAGCGGGGGGGCCAATGAGCAGTTCTTC. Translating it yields CASSEASGGANEQFF.

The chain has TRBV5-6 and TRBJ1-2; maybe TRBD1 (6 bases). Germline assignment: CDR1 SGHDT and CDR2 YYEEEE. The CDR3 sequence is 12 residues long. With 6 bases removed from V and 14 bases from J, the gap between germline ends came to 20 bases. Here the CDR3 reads CASTFMTGGDTF. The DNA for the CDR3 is TGTGCCAGCACCTTCATGACAGGCGGAGATACCTTC.